This entry is about one T cell receptor beta chain. Its cognate antigen is unknown. This sample was taken from a study of T cell responses to AZD1222 COVID-19 vaccine. Study-wide points: Possibly, clonal diversity was underestimated; donors were largely white British and included more females. Spike-specific TCR breadth and depth grew following two AZD1222 doses. Of spike-specific TCRs, nearly half reportedly target regions left unmutated in variants.

The CDR3 loop spans 13 amino acids. Trimming stripped 1 base from V and 5 bases from J, with 8 bases between. CDR1 is SQVTM, CDR2 ANQGSEA, per germline. Here immunoSEQ multiplex PCR was the method, and the copy in TCRdb shows in-frame clones only, minus some. The sample yields more than 150,000 clones, 94% seen once. Specimen: peripheral blood, collected on day 0 of AZD1222 vaccination. The origin of this receptor is an adult in good health. The V call is TRBV29-1, the J call TRBJ2-2; D remains ambiguous. The CDR3 sequence: CSVEGAVTGELFF. Written as DNA, the CDR3 is TGCAGCGTTGAAGGGGCCGTTACCGGGGAGCTGTTTTTT.